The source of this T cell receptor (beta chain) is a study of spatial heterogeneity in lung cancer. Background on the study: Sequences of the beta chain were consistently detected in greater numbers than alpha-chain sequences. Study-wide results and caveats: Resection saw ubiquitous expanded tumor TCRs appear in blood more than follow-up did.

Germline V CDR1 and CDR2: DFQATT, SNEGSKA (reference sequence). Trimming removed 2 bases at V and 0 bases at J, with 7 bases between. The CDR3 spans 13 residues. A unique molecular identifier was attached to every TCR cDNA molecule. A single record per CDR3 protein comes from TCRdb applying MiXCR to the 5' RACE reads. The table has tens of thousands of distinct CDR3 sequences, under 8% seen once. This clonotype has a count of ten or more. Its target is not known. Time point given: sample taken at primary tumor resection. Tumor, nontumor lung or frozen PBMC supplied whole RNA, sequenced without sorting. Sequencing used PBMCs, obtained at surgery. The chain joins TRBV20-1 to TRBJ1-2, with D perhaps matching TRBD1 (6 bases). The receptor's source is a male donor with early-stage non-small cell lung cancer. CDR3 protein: CSARTGSNYGYTF. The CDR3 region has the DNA TGCAGTGCTAGAACAGGGTCTAACTATGGCTACACCTTC.